The 29 T cell receptor beta chains in this list originate from one sample, sequenced in a study of patients and donors after allogeneic stem cell transplantation. TCRdb reprocessed the RT-PCR reads via MiXCR and lists one record per CDR3 protein. There are some 880,000 distinct CDR3 sequences in the sample; roughly 18% occur only once, and 5% to 7.5% lies in the top ten. Sequenced: blood, either unsorted or a sorted T cell fraction (not recorded which). These receptors all come from a human donor who was either an allogeneic HSCT recipient or a stem cell or donor lymphocyte infusion donor (not recorded which). It is not recorded whose cells these are; they may come from a transplant donor.

This chain joins TRBV5-6 and TRBJ2-5, with 15 bases lining up with TRBD2. Germline-derived CDR1 and CDR2 are SGHDT and YYEEEE. The J segment lost 4 bases and the V segment lost 4 bases, leaving 5 bases of the junction unmatched. This CDR3 has 16 residues. The CDR3 sequence: CASSLRTSGRGETQYF. CDR3 DNA sequence: TGTGCCAGCAGCCTTCGGACTAGCGGGAGGGGAGAGACCCAGTACTTC. The full variable domain, its missing parts supplied by reference TRBV5-6 and TRBJ2-5, is DAGVTQSPTHLIKTRGQQVTLRCSPKSGHDTVSWYQQALGQGPQFIFQYYEEEERQRGNFPDRFSGHQFPNYSSELNVNALLLGDSALYLCASSLRTSGRGETQYFGPGTRLLVL.

The chain links TRBV20-1 to TRBJ2-1; a possible D gene is TRBD2 (6 bases). The ends were cut back, 3 bases at V and 3 bases at J, with 12 bases in the middle. Germline V lookup: CDR1 DFQATT, CDR2 SNEGSKA (reference sequence). CDR3 length: 14 residues. CDR3 nucleotide sequence: TGCAGTGCTAGTAAGGGGACTGGCTACAATGAGCAGTTCTTC. Its protein is CSASKGTGYNEQFF.

The chain has TRBV24-1 and TRBJ1-1; D call uncertain. Germline CDR1 KGHDR, CDR2 SFDVKD. The CDR3 has 13 residues. Trimming stripped 1 base from V and 5 bases from J, with 7 bases between. CDR3 coding DNA: TGTGCCACCAGTGATTTTTTGGGAACTGAAGCTTTCTTT. It translates to CATSDFLGTEAFF.

The rearrangement uses TRBV9 and TRBJ2-7; tentatively, D is TRBD2 (5 bases). The CDR3 sequence is 16 residues long. Trimming removed 0 bases from V and 3 bases from J, with 16 bases in between. Looked up from germline, CDR1 is SGDLS and CDR2 is YYNGEE. In DNA, the CDR3 is TGTGCCAGCAGCGTAGGGGGAGATTCATATGTCTACGAGCAGTACTTC. This codes for CASSVGGDSYVYEQYF.

This clonotype was seen many times. The chain couples TRBV6-5 to TRBJ2-1, with D uncertain. The CDR3 length is 14 residues. Per the germline V gene, CDR1 is MNHEY and CDR2 is SVGAGI. V gave up 3 bases and J gave up 3 bases, with 9 bases separating them. CDR3 residues: CASSYGRNYNEQFF. The CDR3 nucleotides read TGTGCCAGCAGTTATGGGCGGAACTACAATGAGCAGTTCTTC.

The V call is TRBV29-1, the J call TRBJ1-2; 7 positions match TRBD1. V shed 5 bases and J 1 base; nucleotides not matched to a gene: 10. CDR3 length equals 15 residues. The germline V gene has CDR1 SQVTM and CDR2 ANQGSEA. The CDR3 bases are TGCAGCGTTCAATTAGGGGGCGGAGGTAACTATGGCTACACCTTC. Protein: CSVQLGGGGNYGYTF.

V gene TRBV29-1 combines with J gene TRBJ1-2; 7 bases map to TRBD1. CDR1 and CDR2 from the germline V gene are SQVTM and ANQGSEA. This CDR3 has 11 residues. J gave up 7 bases and V 7 bases, and 6 bases lay outside the gene matches. The CDR3 DNA is TGCAGCGCAACAGGGGATCGTGGCTACACCTTC. Residues: CSATGDRGYTF.

V gene TRBV2 combines with J gene TRBJ2-3; TRBD2 matches 10 bases. The CDR3 runs to 16 residues. Germline loops: CDR1 SNHLY, CDR2 FYNNEI. V trimming: 6 bases; J trimming: 2 bases; junction bases outside the gene matches: 8. In DNA, the CDR3 is TGTGCCAGCAGGACCTCCGGGACTAGCGTCACAGATACGCAGTATTTT. It specifies CASRTSGTSVTDTQYF.

This clonotype was counted between two and nine times. The chain employs TRBV20-1 and TRBJ2-1; unclear D gene. The CDR3 consists of 13 residues. Germline V CDR1 and CDR2: DFQATT, SNEGSKA (reference sequence). Trimming pared 3 bases from V and 12 bases from J, leaving 18 bases between. Here the CDR3 reads CSASTRLEGAQFF. Here the CDR3 DNA reads TGCAGTGCTAGTACGCGACTCGAAGGTGCGCAGTTCTTC.

This clonotype has only a few counts. The chain has TRBV5-1 and TRBJ2-7; TRBD1 matches at 11 bases. Trimming at V came to 2 bases and at J to 6 bases, leaving 13 bases not matched to a gene. CDR1 is SGHRS and CDR2 is YFSETQ in the germline V gene. This CDR3 has 17 residues. CDR3 nucleotide sequence: TGCGCCAGCAGCTTATATTACCGGGACAGGGGGTCGGTCGAGCAGTACTTC. Translated: CASSLYYRDRGSVEQYF.

The chain combines TRBV11-2 with TRBJ1-2, with TRBD1 matching over 9 bases. The V and J ends lost 5 bases and 0 bases, in that order; junction bases with no gene match: 7. The CDR3 spans 16 residues. Germline V gives CDR1 SGHAT, CDR2 FQNNGV. Here the CDR3 reads CASSPQGTGTNYGYTF. The CDR3 region has the DNA TGTGCCAGCAGCCCACAGGGGACAGGGACTAACTATGGCTACACCTTC.

V usage is TRBV9 and J usage is TRBJ2-1; weak D call: TRBD2 (6 bases). Trimming took 0 bases from V and 9 from J, leaving 13 bases between them. Germline V CDR1 and CDR2: SGDLS, YYNGEE. CDR3 length: 14 amino acids. The CDR3 here is CASSVGGGVSEQFF. CDR3 nucleotide sequence: TGTGCCAGCAGCGTAGGAGGAGGGGTGAGTGAGCAGTTCTTC.

In this sample, this clonotype turned up many times. This chain connects TRBV12-3 or TRBV12-4 to TRBJ2-7; D remains unclear. The V end lost 1 base, the J end lost 0 bases, and 10 bases lay between the germline ends. CDR3 length: 15 amino acids. As DNA, the CDR3 is TGTGCCAGCAGTTTAGGGGAAACCGGCTCCTACGAGCAGTACTTC. Translating gives CASSLGETGSYEQYF.

This clonotype has more than one count but fewer than ten. The chain recombines TRBV3-1 with TRBJ2-1; possibly TRBD2 for D (6 bases). This CDR3 is 15 amino acids long. V lost 1 base and J 4 bases, leaving 11 bases between the germline ends. Germline V CDR1 and CDR2: LGHDT, YNNKEL (reference sequence). The DNA for the CDR3 is TGTGCCAGCAGCCAAGGGGCTAGCGAGTACAATGAGCAGTTCTTC. Its translation: CASSQGASEYNEQFF.

The rearrangement uses TRBV11-2 and TRBJ2-7, with a possible D match to TRBD2 (7 bases). Trimming removed 4 bases from V and 4 bases from J, with 17 bases in between. The germline CDR1 and CDR2 sequences are SGHAT and FQNNGV. The CDR3 spans 15 residues. CDR3 protein: CASSWGGGTLYEQYF. The DNA of the CDR3 is TGTGCCAGCAGCTGGGGGGGCGGGACCCTATACGAGCAGTACTTC.

This clonotype was detected a few times. This chain connects TRBV7-8 to TRBJ2-3; 16 nucleotides align to TRBD2. The CDR3 length is 17 residues. CDR1 is SGHVS, CDR2 FQNEAQ, per germline. The trim removed 6 bases at V and 4 bases at J, leaving 7 bases unmatched. The CDR3 DNA is TGTGCCAGCAGAATTCCGGGACTAGCGGGAGGGGCAGATACGCAGTATTTT. Its protein product is CASRIPGLAGGADTQYF.

This chain links TRBV21-1 with TRBJ1-6. TRBV21-1 is noted as a pseudogene. This CDR3 has 13 residues. CDR3 loop: CASSKVTNSPLHF. The CDR3 coding sequence is TGTGCCAGCAGCAAAGTGACGAATTCACCCCTCCACTTT.

The CDR3 DNA sequence: TGCAGTGCTAGAGCGGGACTAGCGGGGTACCGGGAGCAGTTCTTC. This codes for CSARAGLAGYREQFF. This chain links TRBV20-1 with TRBJ2-1, with 13 positions matching TRBD2. Trimming removed 1 base from V and 10 bases from J; junction bases left unmatched: 7. CDR1 DFQATT and CDR2 SNEGSKA come from the germline V gene (reference sequence). The CDR3 has 15 residues.

V gene TRBV9 combines with J gene TRBJ2-7, with D uncertain. Looked up from germline, CDR1 is SGDLS and CDR2 is YYNGEE. V was trimmed by 0 bases and J by 5 bases, leaving 15 bases between them. CDR3 length equals 15 residues. The CDR3 DNA sequence: TGTGCCAGCAGCGTAGGGGTCTTCCTCAGCGACGAGCAGTACTTC. Protein sequence: CASSVGVFLSDEQYF. Looking up the rest from reference TRBV9 and TRBJ2-7 gives the full variable domain: DSGVTQTPKHLITATGQRVTLRCSPRSGDLSVYWYQQSLDQGLQFLIQYYNGEERAKGNILERFSAQQFPDLHSELNLSSLELGDSALYFCASSVGVFLSDEQYFGPGTRLTVT.

This clonotype appeared a few times. The chain uses TRBV12-3 or TRBV12-4 and TRBJ2-3; 9 bases map to TRBD2. V was clipped by 6 bases and J by 4 bases; unmatched bases: 8. This CDR3 contains 15 residues. In DNA form, the CDR3 reads TGTGCCAGCAGCCCCCCCTGGACTAGCGCAGATACGCAGTATTTT. Residues: CASSPPWTSADTQYF.

CDR3 in DNA: TGTGCCAGCAGCTCCTCCGGAGCGGGGGGTACCACTGATACGCAGTATTTT. Protein: CASSSSGAGGTTDTQYF. V usage is TRBV7-6 and J usage is TRBJ2-3, with TRBD2 matching over 9 bases. Germline V CDR1 and CDR2: SGHVS, FNYEAQ. The CDR3 contains 17 residues. V lost 4 bases, J lost 6 bases, and 14 bases stayed unmatched.

This sequence joins TRBV5-1 and TRBJ2-3; 9 bases align to TRBD2. CDR1 SGHRS and CDR2 YFSETQ come from the germline V gene. The CDR3 is made up of 18 amino acids. Trimming took 3 bases from V and 0 from J; bases not matched to a gene: 11. CDR3 DNA sequence: TGCGCCAGCAGCTCTCCCGAGACTAGCGGCTATAGCACAGATACGCAGTATTTT. Translation gives CASSSPETSGYSTDTQYF.

The J gene is TRBJ2-3, the V gene TRBV6-1; D possibly corresponds to TRBD2 (6 bases). The length of the CDR3 is 15 residues. V shed 7 bases and J shed 2 bases, with 16 bases lying between them. Germline V gene data show CDR1 as MNHNS and CDR2 as SASEGT. The CDR3 reads CASKGPGGSTDTQYF. The DNA for the CDR3 is TGTGCCAGCAAGGGCCCCGGGGGATCCACAGATACGCAGTATTTT.

This clonotype was counted only a few times. The chain joins TRBV12-3 or TRBV12-4 to TRBJ2-7; 8 bases are a match to TRBD2. The junction had 3 bases not matched to a gene; V was cut back by 2 bases and J by 6 bases. The CDR3 sequence is 13 residues long. CDR3 sequence: CASSLNGGGEQYF. CDR3 bases: TGTGCCAGCAGTTTAAACGGGGGGGGCGAGCAGTACTTC.

This clonotype came up a few times. The chain is built from TRBV12-3 or TRBV12-4 and TRBJ1-4; D not certain. The CDR3 contains 15 residues. Trimming cost V 2 bases and J 8 bases, with 15 bases left between them. CDR3: CASSLLSGSGEKLFF. The CDR3 DNA follows: TGTGCCAGCAGTTTACTCTCTGGGTCGGGCGAAAAACTGTTTTTT.

The chain recombines TRBV3-1 with TRBJ2-4, with 7 bases lining up with TRBD1. The CDR3 sequence is 14 residues long. The V segment lost 6 bases and the J segment 4 bases; nucleotides outside the gene matches: 6. From germline, CDR1 is LGHDT and CDR2 YNNKEL (reference sequence). The CDR3 DNA reads TGTGCCAGCAGGCCGACAGGGCGAAAAAACATTCAGTACTTC. Its protein is CASRPTGRKNIQYF.

The CDR3 region has the DNA TGCGCCAGCAGCCCCGAGCGGGCCATTGGGGATACGCAGTATTTT. It encodes CASSPERAIGDTQYF. The chain combines TRBV5-1 with TRBJ2-3; possibly TRBD2 for D (6 bases). V was shortened by 4 bases and J by 6 bases, with 18 bases between the two germline ends. The CDR3 contains 15 residues. CDR1 and CDR2 from the germline V gene are SGHRS and YFSETQ.

This chain connects TRBV6-2 or TRBV6-3 to TRBJ2-7; 8 nucleotides match TRBD1. CDR3 length: 13 amino acids. The germline CDR1 and CDR2 sequences are MNHEY and SVGEGT. V lost 4 bases to trimming and J lost 5 bases; unmatched junction nucleotides: 4. CDR3 sequence: CASSSWTGHEQYF. DNA of the CDR3: TGTGCCAGCAGTTCATGGACAGGGCACGAGCAGTACTTC.

The chain carries TRBV29-1 and TRBJ1-2, with 7 nucleotides matching TRBD1. Germline assignment: CDR1 SQVTM and CDR2 ANQGSEA. V lost 4 bases to trimming and J lost 4 bases; unmatched junction nucleotides: 6. The CDR3 sequence is 13 residues long. CDR3 protein: CSVVPGDSYGYTF. CDR3 DNA: TGCAGCGTTGTGCCGGGGGACAGCTATGGCTACACCTTC. The whole variable domain, filled in from reference TRBV29-1 and TRBJ1-2, reads SAVISQKPSRDICQRGTSLTIQCQVDSQVTMMFWYRQQPGQSLTLIATANQGSEATYESGFVIDKFPISRPNLTFSTLTVSNMSPEDSSIYLCSVVPGDSYGYTFGSGTRLTVV.